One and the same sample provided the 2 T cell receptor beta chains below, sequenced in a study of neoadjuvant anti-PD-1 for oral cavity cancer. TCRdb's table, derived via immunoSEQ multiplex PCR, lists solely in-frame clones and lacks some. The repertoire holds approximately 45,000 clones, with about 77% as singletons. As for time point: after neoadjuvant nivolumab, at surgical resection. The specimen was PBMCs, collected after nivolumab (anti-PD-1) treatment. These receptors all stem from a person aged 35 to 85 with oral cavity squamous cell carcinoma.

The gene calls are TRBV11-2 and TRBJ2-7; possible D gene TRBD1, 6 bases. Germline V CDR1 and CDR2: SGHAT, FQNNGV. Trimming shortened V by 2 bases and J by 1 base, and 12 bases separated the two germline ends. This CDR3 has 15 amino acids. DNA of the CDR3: TGTGCCAGCAGCTTACTGGCAGGGGCGTCCTACGAGCAGTACTTC. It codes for CASSLLAGASYEQYF.

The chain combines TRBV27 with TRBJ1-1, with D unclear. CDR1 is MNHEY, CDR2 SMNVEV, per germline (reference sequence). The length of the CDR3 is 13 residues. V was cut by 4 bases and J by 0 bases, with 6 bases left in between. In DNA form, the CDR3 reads TGTGCCAGCAGTTCCAGTATGAACACTGAAGCTTTCTTT. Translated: CASSSSMNTEAFF.